This paragraph covers one TCR beta chain sequence. Its antigen is not identified. This sample stems from a study of cytomegalovirus exposure and HLA in healthy donors. Whole-study findings and limits: A link between a missense DCLRE1C variant and TCR beta V- and J-gene trimming emerged from a later analysis. In a later analysis, at a false discovery rate of 0.05, approximately 16,000 TCR beta sequences matched HLA alleles.

The study ran its PCR with 60 Vbeta and 13 Jbeta primers. Method: immunoSEQ multiplex PCR; TCRdb's copy keeps in-frame clones and lacks some. The profile shows under 85,000 clones, around three quarters of them singletons. The germline gives CDR1 MNHNS, CDR2 SASEGT. This CDR3 spans 14 amino acids. Deletions cut 2 bases from V and 8 bases from J, with 13 bases between. The source of this sequence is a woman in her twenties or thirties in good health and CMV-seronegative. The chain is built from TRBV6-1 and TRBJ2-4; D is undetermined. The sequenced sample consisted of PBMCs. The CDR3 DNA sequence: TGTGCCAGCAGTGAAACCATCCGAGAAGACATTCAGTACTTC. Protein product: CASSETIREDIQYF.